A single T cell receptor beta chain is shown here with its context. Its target is not known. The assay was immunoSEQ multiplex PCR, and TCRdb's table has in-frame clones only and misses some. This sample has over 150,000 clones, with approximately 90% found just once. The entry originates in a study of T cell responses to AZD1222 COVID-19 vaccine. V shed 1 base and J 7 bases; nucleotides not matched to a gene: 0. The CDR3 runs to 13 residues. Germline CDR1 is SGHTA and CDR2 is FQGTGA. Study conclusions and caveats: A mostly white British donor set with more females was recruited, and clonal diversity was possibly underestimated. Spike-specific TCR depth and breadth grew after two AZD1222 doses. The repertoires were collected only after the peak T cell response. Researchers report vaccine-associated CD4 TCRs spanning spike, with dominance at 160-218 and 743-854.

The chain is built from TRBV7-3 and TRBJ1-2, with TRBD1 identical over 10 bases. The sample here was peripheral blood, taken on day 0 of AZD1222 vaccination. This clonotype was sampled from an adult in good health. CDR3 in amino acids: CASSLRQGAGYTF. The CDR3 DNA follows: TGTGCCAGCAGCTTAAGACAGGGGGCTGGCTACACCTTC.